The 14 T cell receptor beta chains in this list originate from one sample, sequenced in a study of early T cells in non-severe SARS-CoV-2 infection. One entry per CDR3 protein, called by TCRdb with MiXCR from the 5' RACE reads. The sample gives around 92,000 distinct CDR3 sequences, around 10% of which show up once; roughly 4.9% is in the top ten. The sequenced material came from whole blood. The receptor set was obtained from an adult who was a healthcare worker with PCR-confirmed SARS-CoV-2 infection or an uninfected control (not recorded which).

The V and J genes are TRBV29-1 and TRBJ1-1; a possible D gene is TRBD1 (6 bases). This CDR3 comprises 14 residues. V was pared by 5 bases and J by 4 bases, with 17 bases between. Germline assignment: CDR1 SQVTM and CDR2 ANQGSEA. In nucleotides, the CDR3 is TGCAGCGTTATCGGCAGGGGAGCGGTCACTGAAGCTTTCTTT. Protein product: CSVIGRGAVTEAFF.

This clonotype was observed many times. V and J are TRBV4-1 and TRBJ1-5; 8 bases match TRBD1. Per the germline V gene, CDR1 is MGHRA and CDR2 is YSYEKL. The CDR3 totals 16 residues. The V and J ends lost 1 base and 7 bases, in that order; junction bases with no gene match: 9. CDR3 nucleotide sequence: TGCGCCAGCAGCCAAGTCGACAGGGGAAGGGGCCAGCCCCAGCATTTT. Translating it yields CASSQVDRGRGQPQHF.

This clonotype was seen only a few times. V is TRBV6-1 and J is TRBJ2-3, with unresolved D. Germline CDR1 is MNHNS and CDR2 is SASEGT. The CDR3 is 14 residues long. V lost 5 bases, J lost 0 bases, and 9 bases lay in between. The CDR3 sequence: CASSSPPSTDTQYF. CDR3 DNA sequence: TGTGCCAGCAGTTCTCCCCCGAGCACAGATACGCAGTATTTT.

This clonotype was observed at least ten times. V is TRBV29-1 and J is TRBJ2-5; tentative D call: TRBD2 (5 bases). V was shortened by 5 bases and J by 4 bases, with 11 bases between the two germline ends. Germline CDR1 reads SQVTM; CDR2 reads ANQGSEA. This CDR3 has 12 amino acids. CDR3 in DNA: TGCAGCGTTAAGGACTCCGGAGAGACCCAGTACTTC. Translated, it gives CSVKDSGETQYF. The full variable domain, rest sourced from reference TRBV29-1 and TRBJ2-5, is SAVISQKPSRDICQRGTSLTIQCQVDSQVTMMFWYRQQPGQSLTLIATANQGSEATYESGFVIDKFPISRPNLTFSTLTVSNMSPEDSSIYLCSVKDSGETQYFGPGTRLLVL.

This clonotype was observed a few times. The gene calls are TRBV6-5 and TRBJ2-3; maybe TRBD2 (6 bases). Deletions cut 2 bases from V and 0 bases from J, with 6 bases between. The length of the CDR3 is 14 residues. CDR1 and CDR2 from the germline V gene are MNHEY and SVGAGI. CDR3 DNA: TGTGCCAGCAGTTACACTAGCAGCACAGATACGCAGTATTTT. This encodes CASSYTSSTDTQYF.

V gene TRBV11-2 combines with J gene TRBJ2-5, with D possibly TRBD1 on 6 matching bases. The germline gives CDR1 SGHAT, CDR2 FQNNGV. The V end lost 1 base, the J end lost 3 bases, and 9 bases lay between the germline ends. There are 14 residues in the CDR3. CDR3 sequence: CASSLVWDKETQYF. CDR3 DNA: TGTGCCAGCAGCTTAGTCTGGGACAAAGAGACCCAGTACTTC.

The chain recombines TRBV3-1 with TRBJ2-3; D not resolved. CDR1 is LGHDT and CDR2 is YNNKEL in the germline V gene (reference sequence). The V end was cut by 6 bases, the J end by 2 bases, with 9 bases between. The CDR3 extends over 13 amino acids. The CDR3 sequence is CASSKQATDTQYF. As DNA, the CDR3 is TGTGCCAGCAGTAAACAAGCCACAGATACGCAGTATTTT.

The chain carries TRBV28 and TRBJ1-2; 8 bases match TRBD1. V lost 5 bases to trimming and J lost 4 bases; unmatched junction nucleotides: 15. The CDR3 has 17 residues. Germline V CDR1 and CDR2: MDHEN, SYDVKM. The CDR3 DNA is TGTGCCAGCAGTACCGACACTGGGACAGGAGCATTCTATGGCTACACCTTC. Protein: CASSTDTGTGAFYGYTF.

The table lists this clonotype with many counts. The genes are TRBV2 and TRBJ1-1; no clear D gene. Per germline, CDR1 SNHLY and CDR2 FYNNEI. The CDR3 loop spans 16 amino acids. Trimming cost V 1 base and J 0 bases, with 12 bases left between them. CDR3 in DNA: TGTGCCAGCAGTGAAGAACTCCCGCCCATGAACACTGAAGCTTTCTTT. Translating it yields CASSEELPPMNTEAFF.

This clonotype was seen repeatedly, ten times or more. The CDR3 DNA follows: TGCAGTGCTAGTCCCTCAGGAGGCTCCTACGAGCAGTACTTC. As protein: CSASPSGGSYEQYF. The chain joins TRBV20-1 to TRBJ2-7; TRBD2 might be the D (5 bases). Trimming removed 3 bases from V and 0 bases from J, with 12 bases in between. Per germline, CDR1 DFQATT and CDR2 SNEGSKA (reference sequence). The length of the CDR3 is 14 residues.

This clonotype was found a few times. This rearrangement joins TRBV29-1 to TRBJ2-7; 7 bases match TRBD1. From germline, CDR1 is SQVTM and CDR2 ANQGSEA. After removal of 1 base from V and 12 bases from J, the junction contained 9 bases not matched to a gene. The CDR3 consists of 12 residues. The DNA of the CDR3 is TGCAGCGTTGAAGCCGGGACAGATATTACGTACTTC. Translated: CSVEAGTDITYF.

This chain uses TRBV7-8 with TRBJ2-6, with D maybe TRBD2 (6 bases). Germline V CDR1 and CDR2: SGHVS, FQNEAQ. Trimming took 4 bases from V and 2 from J, leaving 15 bases between them. The CDR3 totals 17 residues. The CDR3 DNA sequence: TGTGCCAGCAGCTCCCCGACTAGATCGGCTGGGGCCAACGTCCTGACTTTC. It codes for CASSSPTRSAGANVLTF.

The chain combines TRBV7-2 with TRBJ1-1; unclear D gene. CDR3 length equals 13 residues. Germline V gives CDR1 SGHTA, CDR2 FQGNSA. With 1 base removed from V and 11 bases from J, the gap between germline ends came to 14 bases. As DNA, the CDR3 is TGTGCCAGCAGCTTAGAGATGTATTTGTGGGCTTTCTTT. Protein sequence: CASSLEMYLWAFF.

Many counts were recorded for this clonotype. The chain employs TRBV4-1 and TRBJ2-1; possible D gene TRBD1, 5 bases. V lost 1 base and J 7 bases, leaving 11 bases between the germline ends. Germline V gene lookup returns CDR1 MGHRA and CDR2 YSYEKL. The CDR3 loop spans 14 amino acids. The CDR3: CASSQVDRLNEQFF. Written as DNA, the CDR3 is TGCGCCAGCAGCCAAGTCGACAGACTTAATGAGCAGTTCTTC.